These 19 T cell receptor beta chains came from one sample sequenced in a study of blood T cell repertoires in COVID-19. Some clones are missing from TCRdb's copy, which holds only in-frame ones; the method was immunoSEQ multiplex PCR. This table holds about 140,000 clones, 88% found once. Sequencing was performed on peripheral blood. The receptors come from a human donor in a cohort sampled during active COVID-19.

In this sample, this clone turned up a few times. The V gene is TRBV9, the J gene TRBJ2-2; possible D gene TRBD2, 7 bases. The V gene lost 0 bases and the J gene lost 0 bases, with 12 bases spanning the gap. The CDR3 loop spans 17 amino acids. Germline CDR1 SGDLS, CDR2 YYNGEE. CDR3 DNA: TGTGCCAGCAGCGTAGGCCGCGGGGGCGCGAACACCGGGGAGCTGTTTTTT. It codes for CASSVGRGGANTGELFF.

There are a few counts of this clone. This chain links TRBV18 with TRBJ2-7; no clear D. This CDR3 comprises 13 residues. The germline V gene has CDR1 KGHSH and CDR2 LQKENI. Trimming removed 2 bases at V and 3 bases at J, with 8 bases between. The CDR3 loop reads CASSPAAYYEQYF. The CDR3 bases are TGTGCCAGCTCACCAGCGGCGTACTACGAGCAGTACTTC.

The chain recombines TRBV27 with TRBJ2-7, with TRBD1 identical over 8 bases. Trimming took 7 bases from V and 7 from J; bases not matched to a gene: 12. Germline V gene sequence: CDR1 MNHEY, CDR2 SMNVEV (reference sequence). The CDR3 loop spans 14 amino acids. The CDR3 nucleotides read TGTGCCAGCAAGATTGGACAGGGAGGTAGGGAGCAGTACTTC. Its translation: CASKIGQGGREQYF.

The chain is built from TRBV29-1 and TRBJ1-1; 8 bases are a match to TRBD1. The junction had 5 bases not matched to a gene; V was cut back by 3 bases and J by 5 bases. The germline gives CDR1 SQVTM, CDR2 ANQGSEA. This CDR3 contains 13 residues. CDR3 nucleotide sequence: TGCAGCGTTGATGCACAGGGGGGAACTGAAGCTTTCTTT. It is translated as CSVDAQGGTEAFF. Using reference TRBV29-1 and TRBJ1-1 for the parts outside the CDR3, the full variable domain is SAVISQKPSRDICQRGTSLTIQCQVDSQVTMMFWYRQQPGQSLTLIATANQGSEATYESGFVIDKFPISRPNLTFSTLTVSNMSPEDSSIYLCSVDAQGGTEAFFGQGTRLTVV.

The chain carries TRBV27 and TRBJ2-3; the match to TRBD2 covers 12 bases. The CDR3 spans 16 residues. CDR1 and CDR2 from the germline V gene are MNHEY and SMNVEV (reference sequence). DNA of the CDR3: TGTGACTTGAGCCCGACTAGCGGGGGAGAGACAGATACGCAGTATTTT. Protein: CDLSPTSGGETDTQYF.

The rearrangement uses TRBV7-9 and TRBJ2-7; TRBD1 might be the D (6 bases). Germline CDR1 is SEHNR and CDR2 is FQNEAQ (reference sequence). The CDR3 consists of 14 residues. The V and J ends lost 0 bases and 7 bases respectively, with 13 bases between them. CDR3 amino acids: CASSLAGAPREQYF. The CDR3 nucleotides read TGTGCCAGCAGCTTAGCGGGGGCCCCACGGGAGCAGTACTTC.

On this clone itself: Other DNA sequences within the sample encode an identical CDR3. CDR3 amino acids: CASSPGTGEETQYF. Written as DNA, the CDR3 is TGCGCCAGCAGCCCCGGGACAGGAGAAGAGACCCAGTACTTC. The chain couples TRBV5-1 to TRBJ2-5, with TRBD1 matching over 8 bases. Germline V gene lookup returns CDR1 SGHRS and CDR2 YFSETQ. The CDR3 runs to 14 residues. Trimming took 4 bases from V and 3 from J; bases not matched to a gene: 5.

The CDR3 loop reads CASSEYQETQYF. DNA for the CDR3: TGTGCCAGCTCGGAGTACCAAGAGACCCAGTACTTC. This chain links TRBV18 with TRBJ2-5; D is unclear. With 6 bases removed from V and 0 bases from J, the gap between germline ends came to 5 bases. This CDR3 comprises 12 residues. Germline loops: CDR1 KGHSH, CDR2 LQKENI.

The chain employs TRBV18 and TRBJ2-5; no reliable D call. The ends were cut back, 2 bases at V and 4 bases at J, with 5 bases in the middle. The V gene's germline CDR1 is KGHSH and CDR2 LQKENI. CDR3 size: 12 residues. As DNA, the CDR3 is TGTGCCAGCTCACCAGGGCCAGAGACCCAGTACTTC. Residues: CASSPGPETQYF.

The J gene is TRBJ1-2, the V gene TRBV7-3; a possible D gene is TRBD1 (5 bases). This CDR3 region has 14 residues. CDR1 is SGHTA, CDR2 FQGTGA, per germline. The V end lost 1 base, the J end lost 8 bases, and 14 bases lay between the germline ends. The DNA for the CDR3 is TGTGCCAGCAGCTTAATCGGCCAGGGAGGCGGCTACACCTTC. It encodes CASSLIGQGGGYTF.

V usage is TRBV5-1 and J usage is TRBJ2-3; D not resolved. V lost 2 bases and J lost 0, with 7 bases in between. Germline lookup yields CDR1 SGHRS and CDR2 YFSETQ. This CDR3 has 14 amino acids. The CDR3 nucleotides are TGCGCCAGCAGCTTAGAGACTAGCACAGATACGCAGTATTTT. This gives the protein CASSLETSTDTQYF.

This clone occurred once. The rearrangement uses TRBV7-2 and TRBJ2-1; tentative D call: TRBD1 (5 bases). V lost 5 bases and J 6 bases, leaving 17 bases between the germline ends. The CDR3 is made up of 15 amino acids. Germline CDR1 is SGHTA and CDR2 is FQGNSA. The CDR3 is CASSVSAGMGNEQFF. CDR3 sequence (DNA): TGTGCCAGCAGCGTATCGGCAGGGATGGGCAATGAGCAGTTCTTC.

The V gene is TRBV7-6, the J gene TRBJ1-2, with D possibly matching TRBD1 (5 bases). The germline gives CDR1 SGHVS, CDR2 FNYEAQ. The CDR3 runs 16 residues. V was shortened by 4 bases and J by 4 bases, with 19 bases between the two germline ends. CDR3 nucleotide sequence: TGTGCCAGCAGCTCCCCCTCTGGGCAGGGTACCTATGGCTACACCTTC. Translated, it gives CASSSPSGQGTYGYTF.

The sample holds a few counts of this clone. This chain connects TRBV6-1 to TRBJ1-5; 7 positions match TRBD1. The junction had 10 bases not matched to a gene; V was cut back by 2 bases and J by 6 bases. The germline V gene encodes CDR1 MNHNS and CDR2 SASEGT. The CDR3 extends over 16 amino acids. Here the CDR3 reads CASSEFPGGSSQPQHF. DNA for the CDR3: TGTGCCAGCAGTGAATTCCCAGGGGGAAGTAGTCAGCCCCAGCATTTT.

CDR3 residues: CASSLTGSGEQYF. CDR3 coding DNA: TGTGCCAGCAGCTTGACAGGTTCGGGGGAGCAGTACTTC. The V and J genes are TRBV11-2 and TRBJ2-7; D perhaps matches TRBD1 (6 bases). Germline lookup yields CDR1 SGHAT and CDR2 FQNNGV. The CDR3 contains 13 residues. Trimming removed 3 bases from V and 7 bases from J, with 13 bases in between.

The V and J genes are TRBV7-6 and TRBJ2-1; 9 bases are shared with TRBD1. The ends lost 2 bases at V and 6 bases at J; junction bases unmatched: 11. The CDR3 extends over 17 amino acids. Germline V lookup: CDR1 SGHVS, CDR2 FNYEAQ. The DNA for the CDR3 is TGTGCCAGCAGCTTACTCACTGGGACAGGGAATTTCAATGAGCAGTTCTTC. Protein sequence: CASSLLTGTGNFNEQFF.

The genes are TRBV5-4 and TRBJ1-1; 7 nucleotides agree with TRBD1. The germline CDR1 and CDR2 sequences are SGHNT and YYREEE (reference sequence). The junction had 10 bases not matched to a gene; V was cut back by 2 bases and J by 6 bases. The CDR3 contains 15 residues. The CDR3 region has the DNA TGTGCCAGCAGCTTAACAGGGGCAACCCTTGCTGAAGCTTTCTTT. It specifies CASSLTGATLAEAFF.

The V and J genes are TRBV5-1 and TRBJ2-2; a weak D match, TRBD1 (6 bases). This CDR3 region has 15 residues. V lost 4 bases, J lost 5 bases, and 15 bases lay in between. The germline CDR1 and CDR2 sequences are SGHRS and YFSETQ. The CDR3 region is CASSPKSGVTGELFF. In DNA, the CDR3 is TGCGCCAGCAGCCCTAAATCAGGGGTAACCGGGGAGCTGTTTTTT. Using reference TRBV5-1 and TRBJ2-2 for the parts outside the CDR3, the full variable domain is KAGVTQTPRYLIKTRGQQVTLSCSPISGHRSVSWYQQTPGQGLQFLFEYFSETQRNKGNFPGRFSGRQFSNSRSEMNVSTLELGDSALYLCASSPKSGVTGELFFGEGSRLTVL.

This clone showed up just a few times. This chain links TRBV4-3 with TRBJ1-2, with D maybe TRBD1 (5 bases). This CDR3 is 15 amino acids long. V lost 0 bases to trimming and J lost 3 bases, with 11 bases between them. Germline loops: CDR1 LGHNA, CDR2 YSLEER. CDR3 nucleotide sequence: TGCGCCAGCAGCCAAGAACAGGTTATTGACTATGGCTACACCTTC. Amino acids: CASSQEQVIDYGYTF.